This T cell receptor (beta chain) was captured in a study of T cell repertoires in cytomegalovirus infection. The wider study: It can be stated that public TCR beta signatures indicated CMV infection as well as a matching HLA type. Study-level results: Summed frequency of public TCR beta families distinguished CMV carriers with the relevant HLA. Ex vivo responses were dominated by HLA-C-restricted CMV-specific TCR beta clonotypes.

Via MiXCR, TCRdb re-called the reads, giving one row per CDR3 protein. Of fewer than 550,000 distinct CDR3 sequences listed, 11% are singletons. This clonotype has just a few counts. Its antigen is unidentified. CDR3 length equals 15 residues. V was clipped by 7 bases and J by 5 bases, with 18 bases between them. From germline, CDR1 is LNHDA and CDR2 SQIVND (reference sequence). The chain links TRBV19 to TRBJ2-1; maybe TRBD2 (5 bases). Input material: PBMCs. The sequence was obtained from a human donor in good health (CMV status not recorded). Some clones in this sample may be carry-over from other donors' samples. CDR3 sequence: CASTDSTGGHNEQFF. The CDR3 DNA reads TGTGCCAGTACCGATTCAACCGGAGGCCACAATGAGCAGTTCTTC.